This is a list of T cell receptor beta chains from one sample in a study of blood T cell repertoires in COVID-19. Profiled with immunoSEQ multiplex PCR; TCRdb holds only in-frame clones, not every one. The sample lists around 170,000 clones; approximately 85% were seen once. Sequencing was done on a sample of PBMCs or T cells enriched from blood (not recorded which). All receptors derive from a woman between 25 and 40 years old who had recovered from COVID-19. Each CDR3 is given with its conserved first and last residue. Fields, in order: D gene, clone size, V gene, J gene, CDR3 protein, CDR3 DNA. A D gene is named only where the DNA matches it firmly. Size is stated for part of the rows, as once, few or many counts, or as a class when the clone is expanded.

D gene: TRBD2
clone size: -
V gene: TRBV11-2
J gene: TRBJ2-3
CDR3 protein: CASSSPAGTSGPLDTQYF
CDR3 DNA: TGTGCCAGCAGCTCCCCTGCCGGGACTAGCGGTCCCCTGGATACGCAGTATTTT

D gene: TRBD2
clone size: once
V gene: TRBV7-2
J gene: TRBJ2-3
CDR3 protein: CASSLRGRGGSNHAQYF
CDR3 DNA: TGTGCCAGCAGCTTACGCGGTCGGGGCGGGAGTAATCATGCGCAGTATTTT

D gene: -
clone size: -
V gene: TRBV7-8
J gene: TRBJ2-3
CDR3 protein: CASSLVTSRTDTQYF
CDR3 DNA: TGTGCCAGCAGCTTAGTGACTTCCCGCACAGATACGCAGTATTTT

D gene: -
clone size: -
V gene: TRBV27
J gene: TRBJ1-5
CDR3 protein: CASSLSGRLNQPQHF
CDR3 DNA: TGTGCCAGCAGTTTATCTGGCAGGTTAAATCAGCCCCAGCATTTT

D gene: -
clone size: -
V gene: TRBV3-1/TRBV3-2
J gene: TRBJ1-2
CDR3 protein: CASSQGGAGRNYGYTF
CDR3 DNA: TGTGCCAGCAGCCAAGGTGGGGCGGGGCGTAACTATGGCTACACCTTC

D gene: -
clone size: -
V gene: TRBV19
J gene: TRBJ1-1
CDR3 protein: CASSIARGAEAFF
CDR3 DNA: TGTGCCAGTAGTATAGCCAGGGGCGCTGAAGCTTTCTTT

D gene: TRBD2
clone size: -
V gene: TRBV27
J gene: TRBJ2-2
CDR3 protein: CASSLPGRAGELFF
CDR3 DNA: TGTGCCAGCAGCCTCCCCGGGAGGGCCGGGGAGCTGTTTTTT

D gene: -
clone size: -
V gene: TRBV28
J gene: TRBJ1-1
CDR3 protein: CASSLASAPQAFF
CDR3 DNA: TGTGCCAGCAGTTTAGCATCAGCGCCACAAGCTTTCTTT

D gene: -
clone size: -
V gene: TRBV28
J gene: TRBJ2-2
CDR3 protein: CASCRNTGELFF
CDR3 DNA: TGTGCCAGCTGTCGGAACACCGGGGAGCTGTTTTTT

D gene: TRBD2
clone size: -
V gene: TRBV2
J gene: TRBJ2-3
CDR3 protein: CASRPLSGRADTQYF
CDR3 DNA: TGTGCCAGCAGGCCCCTGAGCGGGAGGGCGGATACGCAGTATTTT

D gene: TRBD2
clone size: -
V gene: TRBV5-1
J gene: TRBJ2-7
CDR3 protein: CASSFRLAGSYEQYF
CDR3 DNA: TGCGCCAGCAGCTTTCGGCTAGCGGGATCTTACGAGCAGTACTTC

D gene: TRBD1
clone size: -
V gene: TRBV28
J gene: TRBJ2-7
CDR3 protein: CASSLLQQGIYEQYF
CDR3 DNA: TGTGCCAGCAGTTTACTCCAACAGGGGATCTACGAGCAGTACTTC

D gene: -
clone size: -
V gene: TRBV12-3/TRBV12-4
J gene: TRBJ2-1
CDR3 protein: CASSFPLKSEQFF
CDR3 DNA: TGTGCCAGCAGTTTCCCACTAAAAAGTGAGCAGTTCTTC

D gene: TRBD1
clone size: -
V gene: TRBV24-1
J gene: TRBJ2-7
CDR3 protein: CATSGKGAPYEQYF
CDR3 DNA: TGTGCCACCAGTGGAAAGGGGGCGCCCTACGAGCAGTACTTC

D gene: -
clone size: -
V gene: TRBV28
J gene: TRBJ1-4
CDR3 protein: CASSSPLLLEKLFF
CDR3 DNA: TGTGCCAGCAGTTCACCATTACTCCTTGAAAAACTGTTTTTT

D gene: TRBD2
clone size: -
V gene: TRBV28
J gene: TRBJ2-2
CDR3 protein: CASSLAAGVINTGELFF
CDR3 DNA: TGTGCCAGCAGTCTAGCCGCGGGAGTGATTAACACCGGGGAGCTGTTTTTT

D gene: TRBD2
clone size: -
V gene: TRBV5-1
J gene: TRBJ2-3
CDR3 protein: CASRGPAGLSTDTQYF
CDR3 DNA: TGCGCCAGCAGAGGCCCAGCGGGACTTAGCACAGATACGCAGTATTTT

D gene: -
clone size: -
V gene: TRBV19
J gene: TRBJ2-3
CDR3 protein: CASSIGTGSHTDTQYF
CDR3 DNA: TGTGCCAGTAGTATAGGAACAGGGAGCCACACAGATACGCAGTATTTT

D gene: TRBD1
clone size: -
V gene: TRBV3-1/TRBV3-2
J gene: TRBJ1-4
CDR3 protein: CASSQDREKLFF
CDR3 DNA: TGTGCCAGCAGCCAGGACAGGGAAAAACTGTTTTTT

D gene: -
clone size: -
V gene: TRBV4-1
J gene: TRBJ2-3
CDR3 protein: CAIEDTQYF
CDR3 DNA: TGCGCCATAGAAGATACGCAGTATTTT

D gene: TRBD1
clone size: -
V gene: TRBV5-6
J gene: TRBJ1-5
CDR3 protein: CASSDGTGGRSNQPQHF
CDR3 DNA: TGTGCCAGCAGCGACGGGACAGGGGGCAGAAGCAATCAGCCCCAGCATTTT

D gene: TRBD1
clone size: -
V gene: TRBV7-3
J gene: TRBJ2-1
CDR3 protein: CASSLGQETYNEQFF
CDR3 DNA: TGTGCCAGCAGCTTAGGACAGGAGACCTACAATGAGCAGTTCTTC

D gene: TRBD2
clone size: once
V gene: TRBV7-3
J gene: TRBJ2-5
CDR3 protein: CASSSSGLAGETQYF
CDR3 DNA: TGTGCCAGCAGCTCCTCGGGACTAGCGGGAGAGACCCAGTACTTC

D gene: TRBD2
clone size: -
V gene: TRBV24-1
J gene: TRBJ2-2
CDR3 protein: CAANSGRDTGELFF
CDR3 DNA: TGTGCCGCCAATAGCGGGAGGGACACCGGGGAGCTGTTTTTT

D gene: TRBD1
clone size: -
V gene: TRBV6-5
J gene: TRBJ1-4
CDR3 protein: CASIRDSPSSEKLFF
CDR3 DNA: TGTGCCAGCATTAGGGACAGCCCGTCGTCTGAAAAACTGTTTTTT

D gene: TRBD1
clone size: -
V gene: TRBV7-3
J gene: TRBJ2-2
CDR3 protein: CASSQDRPGELFF
CDR3 DNA: TGTGCCAGCAGCCAGGACAGGCCCGGGGAGCTGTTTTTT

D gene: TRBD1
clone size: once
V gene: TRBV5-4
J gene: TRBJ2-7
CDR3 protein: CASSSVTGGNEQYF
CDR3 DNA: TGTGCCAGCAGCTCAGTTACAGGGGGCAACGAGCAGTACTTC

D gene: TRBD1
clone size: -
V gene: TRBV4-2
J gene: TRBJ1-1
CDR3 protein: CASSQDSGGFTEAFF
CDR3 DNA: TGTGCCAGCAGCCAAGATTCAGGGGGGTTCACTGAAGCTTTCTTT

D gene: TRBD1
clone size: -
V gene: TRBV5-1
J gene: TRBJ2-7
CDR3 protein: CASSTLTGGPYEQYF
CDR3 DNA: TGCGCCAGCAGCACACTCACAGGGGGTCCCTACGAGCAGTACTTC

D gene: -
clone size: few
V gene: TRBV12-5
J gene: TRBJ2-7
CDR3 protein: CASAADVGALDEQYF
CDR3 DNA: TGTGCTAGTGCCGCCGATGTAGGGGCTCTTGACGAGCAGTACTTC

D gene: -
clone size: -
V gene: TRBV27
J gene: TRBJ2-7
CDR3 protein: CASSYNGEVYEQYF
CDR3 DNA: TGTGCCAGCAGTTACAATGGGGAGGTCTACGAGCAGTACTTC

D gene: TRBD2
clone size: -
V gene: TRBV5-4
J gene: TRBJ2-7
CDR3 protein: CASSLAGGDEQYF
CDR3 DNA: TGTGCCAGCAGCCTGGCGGGGGGGGACGAGCAGTACTTC

D gene: -
clone size: -
V gene: TRBV28
J gene: TRBJ1-2
CDR3 protein: CASSYGKVNYGYTF
CDR3 DNA: TGTGCCAGCAGTTACGGGAAGGTTAACTATGGCTACACCTTC

D gene: TRBD2
clone size: -
V gene: TRBV11-1
J gene: TRBJ2-7
CDR3 protein: CASSLGTSGESYEQYF
CDR3 DNA: TGTGCCAGCAGCTTGGGGACTAGCGGGGAATCTTACGAGCAGTACTTC

D gene: -
clone size: few
V gene: TRBV10-1
J gene: TRBJ2-7
CDR3 protein: CASSESYGKQYF
CDR3 DNA: TGCGCCAGCAGTGAGTCGTACGGGAAGCAGTACTTC

D gene: -
clone size: -
V gene: TRBV21-1
J gene: TRBJ2-3
CDR3 protein: CASSKVTGAADTQYF
CDR3 DNA: TGTGCCAGCAGCAAAGTAACGGGAGCGGCAGATACGCAGTATTTT

D gene: -
clone size: -
V gene: TRBV7-6
J gene: TRBJ2-7
CDR3 protein: CASSFRAGEYSYEQYF
CDR3 DNA: TGTGCCAGCAGCTTCCGGGCCGGGGAGTACTCCTACGAGCAGTACTTC

D gene: -
clone size: -
V gene: TRBV3-1/TRBV3-2
J gene: TRBJ2-1
CDR3 protein: CASSPTVSSYNEQFF
CDR3 DNA: TGTGCCAGCAGCCCGACAGTGAGCTCCTACAATGAGCAGTTCTTC

D gene: -
clone size: -
V gene: TRBV5-4
J gene: TRBJ1-2
CDR3 protein: CASSLATLNYGYTF
CDR3 DNA: TGTGCCAGCAGCTTGGCTACTCTAAACTATGGCTACACCTTC

D gene: TRBD2
clone size: -
V gene: TRBV7-2
J gene: TRBJ2-1
CDR3 protein: CASSPRGSGRDNEQFF
CDR3 DNA: TGTGCCAGCAGCCCCCGAGGTAGCGGGAGGGACAATGAGCAGTTCTTC

D gene: TRBD1
clone size: -
V gene: TRBV19
J gene: TRBJ2-6
CDR3 protein: CASSATGTGLDSPGANVLTF
CDR3 DNA: TGTGCCAGTAGTGCCACCGGGACAGGTCTTGATTCCCCTGGGGCCAACGTCCTGACTTTC

D gene: -
clone size: -
V gene: TRBV11-3
J gene: TRBJ1-4
CDR3 protein: CASARGGEKLFF
CDR3 DNA: TGTGCCAGCGCTAGAGGGGGTGAAAAACTGTTTTTT

D gene: -
clone size: -
V gene: TRBV11-2
J gene: TRBJ2-7
CDR3 protein: CASSPRYEQYF
CDR3 DNA: TGTGCCAGCAGCCCGAGGTACGAGCAGTACTTC

D gene: -
clone size: -
V gene: TRBV7-8
J gene: TRBJ1-3
CDR3 protein: CASSSGNTIYF
CDR3 DNA: TGTGCCAGCAGCAGCGGAAACACCATATATTTT

D gene: -
clone size: -
V gene: TRBV2
J gene: TRBJ2-7
CDR3 protein: CASSSEQGYEQYF
CDR3 DNA: TGTGCCAGCAGCTCTGAACAGGGTTATGAGCAGTACTTC

D gene: TRBD2
clone size: -
V gene: TRBV9
J gene: TRBJ2-5
CDR3 protein: CASSLGLAGGETQYF
CDR3 DNA: TGTGCCAGCAGCCTGGGACTAGCGGGAGGGGAGACCCAGTACTTC

D gene: TRBD1
clone size: few
V gene: TRBV6-5
J gene: TRBJ1-3
CDR3 protein: CASSYSQGARGNTIYF
CDR3 DNA: TGTGCCAGCAGTTACTCTCAGGGGGCGCGGGGAAACACCATATATTTT

D gene: -
clone size: -
V gene: TRBV7-9
J gene: TRBJ2-7
CDR3 protein: CASSFSETTYEQYF
CDR3 DNA: TGTGCCAGCAGCTTTTCAGAAACAACCTACGAGCAGTACTTC

D gene: -
clone size: -
V gene: TRBV11-3
J gene: TRBJ2-1
CDR3 protein: CASSLGSSRYNEQFF
CDR3 DNA: TGTGCCAGCAGCTTAGGGAGTAGTCGATACAATGAGCAGTTCTTC

D gene: -
clone size: -
V gene: TRBV28
J gene: TRBJ1-3
CDR3 protein: CASGTSSGNTIYF
CDR3 DNA: TGTGCCAGCGGAACTAGCTCTGGAAACACCATATATTTT

D gene: -
clone size: -
V gene: TRBV10-3
J gene: TRBJ2-3
CDR3 protein: CAISENRDTQYF
CDR3 DNA: TGTGCCATCAGTGAAAACAGAGATACGCAGTATTTT

D gene: TRBD1
clone size: -
V gene: TRBV25-1
J gene: TRBJ2-3
CDR3 protein: CASSGRTGFSADTQYF
CDR3 DNA: TGTGCCAGCAGTGGACGGACAGGTTTTTCCGCAGATACGCAGTATTTT

D gene: TRBD2
clone size: -
V gene: TRBV9
J gene: TRBJ2-3
CDR3 protein: CASSVGREVPLTDTQYF
CDR3 DNA: TGTGCCAGCAGCGTAGGGCGGGAGGTACCTCTCACAGATACGCAGTATTTT

D gene: TRBD1
clone size: -
V gene: TRBV5-1
J gene: TRBJ2-5
CDR3 protein: CASSLGTGGETQYF
CDR3 DNA: TGCGCCAGCAGCTTGGGGACAGGGGGAGAGACCCAGTACTTC